This T cell receptor (beta chain) was sequenced for a study of cytomegalovirus exposure and HLA in healthy donors. A multiplex PCR was run with 60 Vbeta primers and 13 Jbeta primers. Profiled with immunoSEQ multiplex PCR; TCRdb holds only in-frame clones, not every one. The data contain roughly 110,000 clones, approximately 79% of them seen just once; the ten biggest clones take up 12% to 15%. This CDR3 has 13 amino acids. The germline V and J ends were trimmed by 4 bases and 4 bases, with 11 bases remaining between them. Germline V gene sequence: CDR1 SGHRS, CDR2 YFSETQ. With regard to this clone: What it binds is not known.

Study-level findings and limits: High specificity and sensitivity for cytomegalovirus status were reported for the classifier. The majority of CMV-associated TCR beta chains were reported as apparently HLA-restricted in a later analysis. It emerged from a later analysis that several of the most significant clusters appeared to be linked to common viral pathogens. Researchers counted around 170 TCR beta chains as cytomegalovirus-associated.

The TCR comes from a woman in her 40s in good health and CMV-seropositive. The sample consisted of PBMCs. The chain recombines TRBV5-1 with TRBJ2-5; D not resolved. CDR3 protein: CASSPGQSETQYF. DNA of the CDR3: TGCGCCAGCAGCCCTGGGCAGTCAGAGACCCAGTACTTC.